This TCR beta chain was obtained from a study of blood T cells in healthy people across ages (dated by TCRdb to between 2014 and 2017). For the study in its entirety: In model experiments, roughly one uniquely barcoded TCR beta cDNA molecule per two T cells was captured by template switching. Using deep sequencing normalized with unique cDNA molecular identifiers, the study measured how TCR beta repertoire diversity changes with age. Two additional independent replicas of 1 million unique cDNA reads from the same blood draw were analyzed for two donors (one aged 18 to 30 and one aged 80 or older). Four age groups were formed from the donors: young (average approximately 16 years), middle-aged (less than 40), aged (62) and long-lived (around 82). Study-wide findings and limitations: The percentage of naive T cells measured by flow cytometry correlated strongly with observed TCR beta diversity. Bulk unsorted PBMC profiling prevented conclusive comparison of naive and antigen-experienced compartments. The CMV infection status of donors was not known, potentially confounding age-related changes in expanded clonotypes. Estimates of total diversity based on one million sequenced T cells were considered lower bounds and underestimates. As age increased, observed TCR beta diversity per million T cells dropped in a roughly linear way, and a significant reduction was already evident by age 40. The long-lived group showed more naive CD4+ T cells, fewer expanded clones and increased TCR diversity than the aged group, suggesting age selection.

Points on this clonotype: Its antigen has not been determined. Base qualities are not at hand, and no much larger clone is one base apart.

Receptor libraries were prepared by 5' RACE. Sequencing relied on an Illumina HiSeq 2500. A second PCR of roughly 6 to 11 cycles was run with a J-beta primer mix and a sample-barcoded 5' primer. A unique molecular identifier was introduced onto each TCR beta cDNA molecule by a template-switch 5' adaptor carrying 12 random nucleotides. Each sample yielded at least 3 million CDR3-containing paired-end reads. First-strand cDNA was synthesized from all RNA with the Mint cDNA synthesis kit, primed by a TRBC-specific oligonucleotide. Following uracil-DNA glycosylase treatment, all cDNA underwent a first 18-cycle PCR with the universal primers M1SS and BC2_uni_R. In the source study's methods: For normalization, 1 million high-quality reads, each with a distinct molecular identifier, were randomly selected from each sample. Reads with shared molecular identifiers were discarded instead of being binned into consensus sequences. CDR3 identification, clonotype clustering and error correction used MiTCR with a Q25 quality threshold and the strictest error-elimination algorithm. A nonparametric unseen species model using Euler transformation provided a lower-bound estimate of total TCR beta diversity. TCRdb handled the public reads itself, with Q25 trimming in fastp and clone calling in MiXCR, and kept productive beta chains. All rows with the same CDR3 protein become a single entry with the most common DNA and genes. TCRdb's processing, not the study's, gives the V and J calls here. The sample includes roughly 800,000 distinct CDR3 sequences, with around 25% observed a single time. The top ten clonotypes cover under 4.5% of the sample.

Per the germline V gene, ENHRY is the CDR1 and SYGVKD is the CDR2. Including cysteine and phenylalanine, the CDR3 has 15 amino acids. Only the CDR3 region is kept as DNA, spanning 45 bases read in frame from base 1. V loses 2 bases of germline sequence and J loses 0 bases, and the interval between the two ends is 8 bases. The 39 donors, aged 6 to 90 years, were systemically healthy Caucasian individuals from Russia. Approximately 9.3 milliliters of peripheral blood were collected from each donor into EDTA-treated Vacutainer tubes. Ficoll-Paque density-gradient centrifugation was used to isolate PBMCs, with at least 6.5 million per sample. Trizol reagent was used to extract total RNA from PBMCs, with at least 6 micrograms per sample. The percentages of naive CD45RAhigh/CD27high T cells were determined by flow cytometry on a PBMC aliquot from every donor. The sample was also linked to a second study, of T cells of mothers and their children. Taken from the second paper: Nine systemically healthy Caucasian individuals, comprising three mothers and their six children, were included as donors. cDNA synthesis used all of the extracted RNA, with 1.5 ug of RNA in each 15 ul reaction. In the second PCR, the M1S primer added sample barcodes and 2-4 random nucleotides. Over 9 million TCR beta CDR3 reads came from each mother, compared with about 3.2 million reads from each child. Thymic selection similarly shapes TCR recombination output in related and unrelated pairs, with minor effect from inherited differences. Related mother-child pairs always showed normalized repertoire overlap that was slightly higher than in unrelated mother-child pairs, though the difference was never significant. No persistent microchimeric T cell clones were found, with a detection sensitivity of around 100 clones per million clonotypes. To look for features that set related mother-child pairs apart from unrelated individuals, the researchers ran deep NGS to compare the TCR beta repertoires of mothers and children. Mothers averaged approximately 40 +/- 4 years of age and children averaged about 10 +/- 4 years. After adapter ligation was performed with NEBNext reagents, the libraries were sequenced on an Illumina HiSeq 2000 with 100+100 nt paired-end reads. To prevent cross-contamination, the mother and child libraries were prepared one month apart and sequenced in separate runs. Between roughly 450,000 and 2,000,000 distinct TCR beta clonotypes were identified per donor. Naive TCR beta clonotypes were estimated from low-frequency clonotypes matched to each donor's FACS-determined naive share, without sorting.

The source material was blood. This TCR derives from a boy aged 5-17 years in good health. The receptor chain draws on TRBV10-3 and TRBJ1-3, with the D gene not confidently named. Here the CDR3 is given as CAISEQGLSGNTIYF. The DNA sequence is TGTGCCATCAGTGAGCAAGGCCTCTCTGGAAACACCATATATTTT.